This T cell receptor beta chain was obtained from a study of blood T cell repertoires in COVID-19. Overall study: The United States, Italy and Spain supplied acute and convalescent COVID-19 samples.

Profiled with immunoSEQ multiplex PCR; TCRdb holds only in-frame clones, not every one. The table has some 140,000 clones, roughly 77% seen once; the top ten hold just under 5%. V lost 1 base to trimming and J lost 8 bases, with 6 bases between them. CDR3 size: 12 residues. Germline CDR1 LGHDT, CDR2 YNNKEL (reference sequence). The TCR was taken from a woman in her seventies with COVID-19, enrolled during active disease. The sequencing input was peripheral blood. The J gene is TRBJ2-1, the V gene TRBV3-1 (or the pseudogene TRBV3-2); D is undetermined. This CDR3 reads CASSQGLDEQFF. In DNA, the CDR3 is TGTGCCAGCAGCCAAGGACTCGATGAGCAGTTCTTC.